These 31 T cell receptor beta chains were all obtained from the same sample, sequenced in a study of blood T cell repertoires in COVID-19. Measured with immunoSEQ multiplex PCR; TCRdb has only the in-frame clones, and not every one. Here the sample spans approximately 330,000 clones, over 75% being singletons. Sequences were obtained from peripheral blood. These receptors all stem from a woman aged 45 to 65 with active or convalescent COVID-19.

The rearrangement joins TRBV7-2 to TRBJ2-5, with unresolved D. Trimming stripped 1 base from V and 4 bases from J, with 13 bases between. Germline CDR1 SGHTA, CDR2 FQGNSA. There are 15 residues in the CDR3. The CDR3 region has the DNA TGTGCCAGCAGCTTAGACCCCACTTCGGGAGAGACCCAGTACTTC. Translating gives CASSLDPTSGETQYF.

The rearrangement links TRBV9 to TRBJ1-2; D possibly corresponds to TRBD1 (5 bases). Germline V lookup: CDR1 SGDLS, CDR2 YYNGEE. V lost 4 bases and J lost 7, with 11 bases in between. The CDR3 runs 12 residues. The CDR3 sequence is CASSPHGGGYTF. The CDR3 DNA reads as TGTGCCAGCAGCCCCCACGGGGGTGGCTACACCTTC.

The chain couples TRBV18 to TRBJ1-3; the match to TRBD1 covers 8 bases. Per the germline V gene, CDR1 is KGHSH and CDR2 is LQKENI. The CDR3 is made up of 15 amino acids. J lost 0 bases, V lost 10 bases, and 8 bases had no gene match. The CDR3 loop is CATAATGGSGNTIYF. CDR3 DNA: TGTGCCACCGCAGCTACAGGGGGCTCTGGAAACACCATATATTTT.

The rearrangement joins TRBV7-8 to TRBJ2-3; D is undetermined. The CDR3 length is 15 residues. CDR1 is SGHVS and CDR2 is FQNEAQ in the germline V gene. Trimming removed 6 bases at V and 4 bases at J, with 17 bases between. The CDR3 loop reads CASRINYFQADTQYF. The CDR3 bases are TGTGCCAGCAGGATTAATTATTTTCAGGCAGATACGCAGTATTTT.

The V gene is TRBV18, the J gene TRBJ1-1; the D gene is possibly TRBD1 (5 bases). CDR3 size: 14 residues. The germline CDR1 and CDR2 sequences are KGHSH and LQKENI. The ends were cut back, 4 bases at V and 1 base at J, with 10 bases in the middle. The CDR3 bases are TGTGCCAGCTCACTCGCAGGGCGGAACACTGAAGCTTTCTTT. This gives the protein CASSLAGRNTEAFF.

J is TRBJ2-2 and V is TRBV6-5; 7 bases align to TRBD2. This CDR3 comprises 15 residues. The germline V gene has CDR1 MNHEY and CDR2 SVGAGI. Trimming removed 4 bases from V and 7 bases from J; junction bases left unmatched: 9. The CDR3 DNA reads as TGTGCCAGCAGTTGGGACTACCCCGACGTCGGGGAGCTGTTTTTT. Its protein product is CASSWDYPDVGELFF.

CDR3 DNA sequence: TGCGCCAGCAGCTTGGTAGCGCATACGCAGTATTTT. As protein: CASSLVAHTQYF. This chain links TRBV5-1 with TRBJ2-3, with a weak D call TRBD2 (5 bases). Germline CDR1 SGHRS, CDR2 YFSETQ. V lost 0 bases and J 7 bases, leaving 6 bases between the germline ends. This CDR3 has 12 residues.

The V gene is TRBV19, the J gene TRBJ2-7, with D unresolved. Germline CDR1 reads LNHDA; CDR2 reads SQIVND (reference sequence). The CDR3 runs 14 residues. V dropped 3 bases and J dropped 1 base, with 10 bases sitting between them. Here the CDR3 reads CASSMGAASYEQYF. CDR3 in DNA: TGTGCCAGTAGTATGGGCGCAGCATCCTACGAGCAGTACTTC.

The chain is built from TRBV12-3 or TRBV12-4 and TRBJ1-5; D remains ambiguous. Trimming left V 3 bases short and J 9 bases short, with 9 bases between. This CDR3 has 12 residues. The CDR3 loop reads CASSFGRGPQHF. The DNA for the CDR3 is TGTGCCAGCAGTTTCGGTCGAGGGCCCCAGCATTTT.

This clone was recorded only once. The genes are TRBV4-3 and TRBJ2-5; perhaps TRBD1 as D (6 bases). Germline CDR1 LGHNA, CDR2 YSLEER. Trimming stripped 0 bases from V and 5 bases from J, with 19 bases between. CDR3 length: 17 amino acids. For the CDR3, the DNA is TGCGCCAGCAGCCAAGAATGGATGCAGGGGTCGGGGGAGACCCAGTACTTC. It encodes CASSQEWMQGSGETQYF.

This clone was recorded once. The chain recombines TRBV4-1 with TRBJ2-2; 13 bases align to TRBD2. CDR3 size: 17 residues. CDR1 MGHRA and CDR2 YSYEKL come from the germline V gene. V lost 4 bases to trimming and J lost 0 bases; unmatched junction nucleotides: 2. CDR3 sequence reads: CASSLGLAGSNTGELFF. The CDR3 nucleotides are TGCGCCAGCAGCCTGGGACTAGCGGGATCGAACACCGGGGAGCTGTTTTTT.

This clone was recorded once. This chain connects TRBV5-4 to TRBJ2-2; D perhaps matches TRBD1 (6 bases). The CDR3 covers 17 residues. V lost 4 bases and J lost 4, with 20 bases in between. In germline, CDR1 is SGHNT, CDR2 YYREEE (reference sequence). The CDR3 DNA is TGTGCCAGCAGCAAAGGTTTAGGCTCACAGGGCACCGGGGAGCTGTTTTTT. It yields the protein CASSKGLGSQGTGELFF. Full variable domain (outside the CDR3, taken from reference TRBV5-4 and TRBJ2-2): ETGVTQSPTHLIKTRGQQVTLRCSSQSGHNTVSWYQQALGQGPQFIFQYYREEENGRGNFPPRFSGLQFPNYSSELNVNALELDDSALYLCASSKGLGSQGTGELFFGEGSRLTVL.

V is TRBV30 and J is TRBJ1-4; D is ambiguous. The V and J ends lost 0 bases and 5 bases respectively, with 7 bases between them. CDR3 length: 13 amino acids. CDR1 is GTSNPN and CDR2 is SVGIG in the germline V gene (reference sequence). The CDR3 loop is CAWSVLINEKLFF. In DNA, the CDR3 is TGTGCCTGGAGTGTACTGATAAATGAAAAACTGTTTTTT.

This clone was counted a single time. V usage is TRBV28 and J usage is TRBJ2-2; D is perhaps TRBD1 (5 bases). Trimming removed 4 bases at V and 3 bases at J, with 18 bases between. The germline CDR1 and CDR2 sequences are MDHEN and SYDVKM. The CDR3 runs 17 residues. The CDR3 region is CASSSQGPPWDTGELFF. The CDR3 DNA follows: TGTGCCAGCAGTTCCCAGGGCCCCCCGTGGGACACCGGGGAGCTGTTTTTT.

J is TRBJ1-4 and V is TRBV4-1; unclear D gene. V was shortened by 0 bases and J by 12 bases, with 8 bases between the two germline ends. This CDR3 is built from 12 residues. Looked up from germline, CDR1 is MGHRA and CDR2 is YSYEKL. The CDR3 loop is CASSQDLGELFF. CDR3 in DNA: TGCGCCAGCAGCCAAGATCTCGGGGAACTGTTTTTT.

The gene calls are TRBV5-1 and TRBJ2-5; 10 bases line up with TRBD2. Germline CDR1 and CDR2: SGHRS and YFSETQ. Trimming cost V 0 bases and J 2 bases; bases outside gene matches: 7. The CDR3 covers 17 residues. CDR3 sequence (DNA): TGCGCCAGCAGCTTGGGAACAGCGGGGGGGCGGCAAGAGACCCAGTACTTC. It translates to CASSLGTAGGRQETQYF.

This rearrangement joins TRBV6-5 to TRBJ1-1, with TRBD1 matching over 7 bases. The CDR3 contains 15 residues. The junction had 9 bases not matched to a gene; V was cut back by 7 bases and J by 1 base. The germline V gene encodes CDR1 MNHEY and CDR2 SVGAGI. The CDR3 nucleotides are TGTGCCAGCAAAAAAGGGGGCCGAGCGAACACTGAAGCTTTCTTT. Translating gives CASKKGGRANTEAFF.

This clone came up once. This sequence joins TRBV28 and TRBJ1-1, with 8 bases matching TRBD1. V trimming: 5 bases; J trimming: 5 bases; junction bases outside the gene matches: 10. Germline V gene lookup returns CDR1 MDHEN and CDR2 SYDVKM. This CDR3 has 15 amino acids. The CDR3 region is CASSPPDRDATEAFF. CDR3 DNA sequence: TGTGCCAGCAGTCCCCCGGACAGGGACGCTACTGAAGCTTTCTTT.

The table lists this clone with a few counts. The chain carries TRBV28 and TRBJ1-2; maybe TRBD1 (5 bases). Germline CDR1 and CDR2: MDHEN and SYDVKM. The CDR3 is 15 residues long. V gave up 5 bases and J gave up 3 bases, with 16 bases separating them. CDR3 amino acids: CASSTGTESYYGYTF. The CDR3 coding sequence is TGTGCCAGCAGTACTGGGACTGAGAGTTACTATGGCTACACCTTC.

This rearrangement joins TRBV29-1 to TRBJ1-4; TRBD1 matches at 8 bases. Germline V gene lookup returns CDR1 SQVTM and CDR2 ANQGSEA. J was trimmed by 7 bases and V by 7 bases; bases with no gene match: 8. There are 13 residues in the CDR3. CDR3 nucleotides: TGCAGCGCCGCCGGGACAGGTTCTGAAAAACTGTTTTTT. Amino acids: CSAAGTGSEKLFF.

This sequence joins TRBV6-1 and TRBJ2-1, with 13 bases fitting TRBD2. V shed 3 bases, J shed 7 bases, and the junction held 12 bases outside the gene matches. CDR3 size: 18 residues. CDR1 is MNHNS, CDR2 SASEGT, per germline. CDR3 sequence reads: CASSDTRLAGGLTNEQFF. The CDR3, as DNA: TGTGCCAGCAGTGATACGAGACTAGCGGGGGGCCTAACGAATGAGCAGTTCTTC.

V gene TRBV5-1 combines with J gene TRBJ2-1, with D possibly being TRBD2 (7 bases). The CDR3 is made up of 15 amino acids. Trimming left V 3 bases short and J 0 bases short, with 10 bases between. From germline, CDR1 is SGHRS and CDR2 YFSETQ. CDR3 DNA: TGCGCCAGCAGCTCGGGGGGCTACTCCTACAATGAGCAGTTCTTC. It yields the protein CASSSGGYSYNEQFF.

Only one count was recorded for this clone. The chain uses TRBV27 and TRBJ2-7, with D hard to call. V gave up 4 bases and J gave up 0 bases, with 19 bases separating them. Germline CDR1 reads MNHEY; CDR2 reads SMNVEV (reference sequence). The CDR3 totals 17 residues. The CDR3 reads CASSYRVTSSISYEQYF. CDR3 coding DNA: TGTGCCAGCAGTTATCGGGTTACTTCGTCCATCTCCTACGAGCAGTACTTC.

V and J are TRBV28 and TRBJ1-5; TRBD1 aligns across 9 bases. Looked up from germline, CDR1 is MDHEN and CDR2 is SYDVKM. Losses at the gene ends were 5 bases for V and 6 bases for J; bases not matched to a gene: 8. The CDR3 sequence is 15 residues long. In nucleotides, the CDR3 is TGTGCCAGCAGTGCCGGGACAGGGATCTTTCAGCCCCAGCATTTT. It is translated as CASSAGTGIFQPQHF. The full variable domain, completed using reference TRBV28 and TRBJ1-5, is DVKVTQSSRYLVKRTGEKVFLECVQDMDHENMFWYRQDPGLGLRLIYFSYDVKMKEKGDIPEGYSVSREKKERFSLILESASTNQTSMYLCASSAGTGIFQPQHFGDGTRLSIL.

The rearrangement uses TRBV19 and TRBJ1-2, with 7 positions matching TRBD1. V lost 4 bases to trimming and J lost 7 bases; unmatched junction nucleotides: 12. Germline CDR1 reads LNHDA; CDR2 reads SQIVND (reference sequence). The CDR3 is 15 amino acids. In DNA form, the CDR3 reads TGTGCCAGTAGTAGCGCGGGTCGACAGGGAGCTGGCTACACCTTC. Protein product: CASSSAGRQGAGYTF.

This chain links TRBV6-2 or TRBV6-3 with TRBJ2-2, with 11 bases lining up with TRBD2. The CDR3 runs to 16 residues. Per the germline V gene, CDR1 is MNHEY and CDR2 is SVGEGT. The ends lost 5 bases at V and 2 bases at J; junction bases unmatched: 4. CDR3 residues: CASSRLAGRNTGELFF. Here the CDR3 DNA reads TGTGCCAGCAGTCGACTAGCGGGGAGAAACACCGGGGAGCTGTTTTTT.

The chain has TRBV5-1 and TRBJ2-1, with 8 bases matching TRBD1. The CDR3 length is 15 residues. The V gene end was trimmed by 4 bases and the J gene end by 4 bases; junction bases not matched to a gene: 7. The germline CDR1 and CDR2 sequences are SGHRS and YFSETQ. The CDR3 spells CASSPGDRNYNEQFF. The CDR3 DNA sequence: TGCGCCAGCAGCCCGGGGGACAGGAATTACAATGAGCAGTTCTTC. Based on the CDR3 plus reference TRBV5-1 and TRBJ2-1, the full variable domain is KAGVTQTPRYLIKTRGQQVTLSCSPISGHRSVSWYQQTPGQGLQFLFEYFSETQRNKGNFPGRFSGRQFSNSRSEMNVSTLELGDSALYLCASSPGDRNYNEQFFGPGTRLTVL.

This rearrangement joins TRBV28 to TRBJ1-4; TRBD1 aligns across 7 bases. CDR1 and CDR2 (germline): MDHEN, SYDVKM. The length of the CDR3 is 15 residues. V was pared by 6 bases and J by 6 bases, with 10 bases of the junction left unmatched. CDR3 amino acids: CASRPDRTYYEKLFF. In nucleotides, the CDR3 is TGTGCCAGCAGACCGGACAGGACTTACTATGAAAAACTGTTTTTT. Full variable domain (remainder filled in from reference TRBV28 and TRBJ1-4): DVKVTQSSRYLVKRTGEKVFLECVQDMDHENMFWYRQDPGLGLRLIYFSYDVKMKEKGDIPEGYSVSREKKERFSLILESASTNQTSMYLCASRPDRTYYEKLFFGSGTQLSVL.

The sample holds one count of this clone. The J gene is TRBJ2-5, the V gene TRBV4-1, with D uncertain. The CDR3 consists of 15 residues. The germline CDR1 and CDR2 sequences are MGHRA and YSYEKL. V was trimmed by 0 bases and J by 2 bases, leaving 10 bases between them. CDR3 sequence: CASSQDGRLQETQYF. The CDR3 DNA sequence: TGCGCCAGCAGCCAAGATGGCAGATTACAAGAGACCCAGTACTTC.

This clone was seen a handful of times. The chain recombines TRBV3-1 (or the pseudogene TRBV3-2) with TRBJ1-2; 7 nucleotides agree with TRBD1. CDR1 is LGHDT and CDR2 is YNNKEL in the germline V gene (reference sequence). V lost 1 base and J lost 5; bases outside the gene matches: 4. This CDR3 region has 14 residues. The CDR3 nucleotides read TGTGCCAGCAGCCAAGGGGACAGCCGATATGGCTACACCTTC. Translating gives CASSQGDSRYGYTF.

The chain links TRBV27 to TRBJ1-6, with D maybe TRBD1 (5 bases). Germline V gene lookup returns CDR1 MNHEY and CDR2 SMNVEV (reference sequence). Trimming cost V 3 bases and J 0 bases, with 12 bases left between them. The CDR3 loop spans 17 amino acids. The CDR3 spells CASSFDLDSSYNSPLHF. The DNA for the CDR3 is TGTGCCAGCAGTTTTGACCTCGACAGCTCCTATAATTCACCCCTCCACTTT.